A single sample gave rise to the 32 T cell receptor beta chains below, sequenced in a study of T cell responses to AZD1222 COVID-19 vaccine. The data were produced by immunoSEQ multiplex PCR, yet TCRdb's version contains in-frame clones alone and is incomplete. The sample yields some 96,000 clones, approximately 87% seen once. The sequencing used peripheral blood, collected on day 0 of AZD1222 vaccination. These receptors were collected from an adult in good health.

DNA of the CDR3: TGTGCCAGTAGTATCGGGGACCTCACAGATACGCAGTATTTT. Its protein is CASSIGDLTDTQYF. The chain has TRBV19 and TRBJ2-3; TRBD1 or TRBD2 may be the D gene (5 bases each). Looked up from germline, CDR1 is LNHDA and CDR2 is SQIVND (reference sequence). V lost 3 bases and J lost 2, with 9 bases in between. CDR3 length: 14 residues.

The chain uses TRBV27 and TRBJ1-1; D remains unclear. The V gene lost 6 bases and the J gene lost 3 bases, with 11 bases spanning the gap. Germline-derived CDR1 and CDR2 are MNHEY and SMNVEV (reference sequence). The CDR3 totals 13 residues. In DNA, the CDR3 is TGTGCCAGCAGCACAGAAGGGTACACTGAAGCTTTCTTT. Translating it yields CASSTEGYTEAFF.

This chain uses TRBV3-1 (or the pseudogene TRBV3-2) with TRBJ2-3; no clear D. CDR3 length: 14 residues. Germline CDR1 reads LGHDT; CDR2 reads YNNKEL (reference sequence). Trimming removed 4 bases from V and 2 bases from J, with 10 bases in between. Here the CDR3 reads CASSPTEFTDTQYF. CDR3 DNA: TGTGCCAGCAGCCCAACGGAGTTCACAGATACGCAGTATTTT.

This rearrangement joins TRBV29-1 to TRBJ2-2; D might be TRBD2 (7 bases). The V gene lost 3 bases and the J gene lost 4 bases, with 18 bases spanning the gap. In germline, CDR1 is SQVTM, CDR2 ANQGSEA. The CDR3 sequence is 16 residues long. This chain's CDR3 is CSVEGGPQGRTGELFF. The CDR3 nucleotides read TGCAGCGTTGAGGGAGGGCCACAGGGCCGCACCGGGGAGCTGTTTTTT.

This chain connects TRBV19 to TRBJ1-5, with D hard to call. CDR3 size: 15 residues. Germline CDR1 reads LNHDA; CDR2 reads SQIVND (reference sequence). V was clipped by 0 bases and J by 0 bases, with 6 bases between them. This CDR3 is CASSIEENSNQPQHF. The DNA for the CDR3 is TGTGCCAGTAGTATAGAGGAAAATAGCAATCAGCCCCAGCATTTT.

This clone was picked up one time. The V call is TRBV27, the J call TRBJ1-2; D may be TRBD1 (6 bases). Trimming shortened V by 3 bases and J by 2 bases, and 16 bases separated the two germline ends. The CDR3 runs to 16 residues. Germline V CDR1 and CDR2: MNHEY, SMNVEV (reference sequence). CDR3 coding DNA: TGTGCCAGCAGTTTCCGGGGGGGCACACAGAACTATGGCTACACCTTC. This encodes CASSFRGGTQNYGYTF.

V is TRBV5-1 and J is TRBJ1-6; 7 nucleotides line up with TRBD1. The CDR3 is 14 amino acids. V dropped 5 bases and J dropped 7; count of bases not matched to a gene: 6. Per germline, CDR1 SGHRS and CDR2 YFSETQ. As DNA, the CDR3 is TGCGCCAGCAGTACAGGGGAAGGGAATTCACCCCTCCACTTT. It encodes CASSTGEGNSPLHF.

This chain links TRBV2 with TRBJ1-1; a weak D match, TRBD1 (5 bases). The CDR3 is 14 residues long. In germline, CDR1 is SNHLY, CDR2 FYNNEI. V was trimmed by 4 bases and J by 1 base, leaving 10 bases between them. CDR3 DNA sequence: TGTGCCAGCAGTGCGGGACCGGGGAACACTGAAGCTTTCTTT. It yields the protein CASSAGPGNTEAFF. Looking up the rest from reference TRBV2 and TRBJ1-1 gives the full variable domain: EPEVTQTPSHQVTQMGQEVILRCVPISNHLYFYWYRQILGQKVEFLVSFYNNEISEKSEIFDDQFSVERPDGSNFTLKIRSTKLEDSAMYFCASSAGPGNTEAFFGQGTRLTVV.

Here the CDR3 reads CASSSRATGELFF. In nucleotides, the CDR3 is TGTGCCAGCAGTTCCAGGGCTACCGGGGAGCTGTTTTTT. The J gene is TRBJ2-2, the V gene TRBV27; D may be TRBD1 (5 bases). Trimming removed 4 bases at V and 5 bases at J, with 8 bases between. Germline V gives CDR1 MNHEY, CDR2 SMNVEV (reference sequence). The CDR3 extends over 13 amino acids.

Only one count was recorded for this clone. The chain couples TRBV19 to TRBJ2-3; 13 nucleotides line up with TRBD2. The V gene end was trimmed by 4 bases and the J gene end by 6 bases; junction bases not matched to a gene: 16. Germline loops: CDR1 LNHDA, CDR2 SQIVND (reference sequence). The CDR3 loop spans 19 amino acids. The CDR3 nucleotides are TGTGCCAGTAGTACGAGACTAGCGGGAGGCCCTTCGCCATGGGATACGCAGTATTTT. Protein sequence: CASSTRLAGGPSPWDTQYF.

This sequence joins TRBV10-3 and TRBJ1-1, with D unclear. The CDR3 loop spans 13 amino acids. Germline CDR1 is ENHRY and CDR2 is SYGVKD. V lost 6 bases to trimming and J lost 3 bases, with 11 bases between them. The CDR3 sequence is CAIRLNEDTEAFF. The DNA of the CDR3 is TGTGCCATCAGGCTGAACGAGGACACTGAAGCTTTCTTT.

The rearrangement joins TRBV7-9 to TRBJ1-2; D not certain. Trimming cost V 5 bases and J 6 bases, with 16 bases left between them. Germline V gene data show CDR1 as SEHNR and CDR2 as FQNEAQ (reference sequence). The CDR3 has 14 residues. The CDR3 DNA reads as TGTGCCAGCAGCCCTAAGGGTGGTAAGGATGGCTACACCTTC. Protein sequence: CASSPKGGKDGYTF. The full variable domain, rest sourced from reference TRBV7-9 and TRBJ1-2, is DTGVSQNPRHKITKRGQNVTFRCDPISEHNRLYWYRQTLGQGPEFLTYFQNEAQLEKSRLLSDRFSAERPKGSFSTLEIQRTEQGDSAMYLCASSPKGGKDGYTFGSGTRLTVV.

The V and J genes are TRBV7-3 and TRBJ2-2; TRBD2 is a possible D gene (6 bases). V was trimmed by 6 bases and J by 3 bases, leaving 11 bases between them. Germline values: CDR1 SGHTA, CDR2 FQGTGA. The CDR3 totals 14 residues. CDR3 amino acids: CASRRDSYTGELFF. CDR3 bases: TGTGCCAGCAGACGGGACTCATACACCGGGGAGCTGTTTTTT.

The V and J genes are TRBV19 and TRBJ1-3; D gene ambiguous. Germline CDR1 is LNHDA and CDR2 is SQIVND (reference sequence). V was shortened by 4 bases and J by 0 bases, with 10 bases between the two germline ends. This CDR3 region has 15 residues. For the CDR3, the DNA is TGTGCCAGTAGTAATGACGGCATCTCTGGAAACACCATATATTTT. Translating it yields CASSNDGISGNTIYF.

The chain has TRBV4-3 and TRBJ2-3; D is ambiguous. Trimming stripped 0 bases from V and 5 bases from J, with 6 bases between. CDR1 and CDR2 (germline): LGHNA, YSLEER. CDR3 length equals 13 residues. The CDR3 is CASSQDTGDTQYF. The CDR3 DNA reads as TGCGCCAGCAGCCAAGATACCGGAGATACGCAGTATTTT.

The chain has TRBV2 and TRBJ2-7, with TRBD1 as a possible D gene (5 bases). Germline loops: CDR1 SNHLY, CDR2 FYNNEI. This CDR3 has 13 amino acids. Deletions cut 7 bases from V and 1 base from J, with 11 bases between. Here the CDR3 DNA reads TGTGCCAGCACGCAGGGAATATCCTACGAGCAGTACTTC. Amino acid sequence: CASTQGISYEQYF.

The gene calls are TRBV9 and TRBJ2-7, with 7 nucleotides matching TRBD1. The CDR3 extends over 13 amino acids. V was clipped by 4 bases and J by 5 bases; unmatched bases: 6. The germline CDR1 and CDR2 sequences are SGDLS and YYNGEE. For the CDR3, the DNA is TGTGCCAGCAGCCCCAGACAGGGCCACGAGCAGTACTTC. It yields the protein CASSPRQGHEQYF.

This rearrangement joins TRBV5-8 to TRBJ2-7; D is unresolved. This CDR3 region has 13 residues. Germline V gene lookup returns CDR1 SGHTS and CDR2 YDEGEE. The V end lost 1 base, the J end lost 0 bases, and 5 bases lay between the germline ends. The DNA of the CDR3 is TGTGCCAGCAGCTTGCAGAGCTCCTACGAGCAGTACTTC. Protein: CASSLQSSYEQYF.

This rearrangement joins TRBV9 to TRBJ2-1, with D tentatively TRBD1 or TRBD2 (7 bases each). Deletions cut 4 bases from V and 9 bases from J, with 14 bases between. The germline CDR1 and CDR2 sequences are SGDLS and YYNGEE. The CDR3 contains 13 residues. Here the CDR3 reads CASSPSGGGEQFF. In DNA, the CDR3 is TGTGCCAGCAGCCCCTCAGGGGGGGGTGAGCAGTTCTTC.

The genes are TRBV6-5 and TRBJ1-6, with D perhaps TRBD1 (5 bases). V was clipped by 5 bases and J by 6 bases, with 14 bases between them. Germline CDR1 and CDR2: MNHEY and SVGAGI. The CDR3 covers 15 residues. This CDR3 is CASSKKSGFNSPLHF. The CDR3, as DNA: TGTGCCAGCAGTAAAAAGTCAGGGTTTAATTCACCCCTCCACTTT.

The chain joins TRBV19 to TRBJ2-7; 7 positions agree with TRBD2. CDR3 size: 14 residues. V shed 9 bases and J 3 bases; nucleotides not matched to a gene: 11. Germline V gene lookup returns CDR1 LNHDA and CDR2 SQIVND (reference sequence). CDR3 loop: CASSGNSILYEQYF. Here the CDR3 DNA reads TGTGCCAGCAGCGGGAACTCCATTCTCTACGAGCAGTACTTC.

The genes are TRBV7-9 and TRBJ1-1; D remains ambiguous. The germline V gene encodes CDR1 SEHNR and CDR2 FQNEAQ (reference sequence). Trimming removed 11 bases from V and 2 bases from J, with 3 bases in between. The CDR3 spans 9 residues. Here the CDR3 reads CAGNTEAFF. The DNA of the CDR3 is TGTGCCGGAAACACTGAAGCTTTCTTT.

The chain combines TRBV7-9 with TRBJ2-7; 11 bases line up with TRBD1. CDR3 length: 12 residues. CDR1 and CDR2 (germline): SEHNR, FQNEAQ (reference sequence). Germline trimming cut 11 bases from V and 2 bases from J; bases unmatched to any gene: 2. The CDR3 region has the DNA TGTGCCGGGGGACAGGGGGCCTACGAGCAGTACTTC. Protein sequence: CAGGQGAYEQYF.

This rearrangement joins TRBV5-8 to TRBJ1-6; D gene ambiguous. The CDR3 consists of 16 residues. Germline lookup yields CDR1 SGHTS and CDR2 YDEGEE. The V gene lost 2 bases and the J gene lost 6 bases, with 15 bases spanning the gap. This chain's CDR3 is CASSLRRVSTNSPLHF. CDR3 nucleotides: TGTGCCAGCAGCTTACGGCGGGTGTCGACTAATTCACCCCTCCACTTT.

The chain combines TRBV11-2 with TRBJ2-1; a weak D match, TRBD2 (7 bases). With 5 bases removed from V and 5 bases from J, the gap between germline ends came to 13 bases. The germline V gene encodes CDR1 SGHAT and CDR2 FQNNGV. The CDR3 totals 14 residues. In nucleotides, the CDR3 is TGTGCCAGCAGCGAAGGGGGGGAAGACAATGAGCAGTTCTTC. Protein product: CASSEGGEDNEQFF.

The V gene is TRBV13, the J gene TRBJ2-1; the D gene is possibly TRBD2 (6 bases). This CDR3 is built from 17 residues. Per the germline V gene, CDR1 is PRHDT and CDR2 is FYEKMQ (reference sequence). V was trimmed by 5 bases and J by 3 bases, leaving 20 bases between them. The CDR3 DNA reads TGTGCCAGCAGCCCCCCGTGGAGGGAATCTCTCTACAATGAGCAGTTCTTC. This sequence encodes CASSPPWRESLYNEQFF. Drawing the rest from reference TRBV13 and TRBJ2-1, the complete variable domain is AAGVIQSPRHLIKEKRETATLKCYPIPRHDTVYWYQQGPGQDPQFLISFYEKMQSDKGSIPDRFSAQQFSDYHSELNMSSLELGDSALYFCASSPPWRESLYNEQFFGPGTRLTVL.

The rearrangement uses TRBV10-3 and TRBJ2-5; D unresolved. V was shortened by 5 bases and J by 4 bases, with 14 bases between the two germline ends. This CDR3 contains 14 residues. The V gene's germline CDR1 is ENHRY and CDR2 SYGVKD. CDR3 sequence reads: CAISPLEGIETQYF. In DNA, the CDR3 is TGTGCCATCAGTCCGCTAGAAGGGATAGAGACCCAGTACTTC.

This clone was seen just once. The V call is TRBV5-1, the J call TRBJ2-1; unclear D gene. This CDR3 contains 12 residues. V was trimmed by 4 bases and J by 6 bases, leaving 8 bases between them. Germline V lookup: CDR1 SGHRS, CDR2 YFSETQ. The CDR3 DNA follows: TGCGCCAGCAGCCCGGTAGGCAATGAGCAGTTCTTC. This translates into CASSPVGNEQFF.

The V gene is TRBV7-8, the J gene TRBJ1-5; no firm D call. The V gene lost 0 bases and the J gene lost 7 bases, with 13 bases spanning the gap. CDR3 length: 15 amino acids. Germline assignment: CDR1 SGHVS and CDR2 FQNEAQ. This chain's CDR3 is CASSLALRGDQPQHF. CDR3 nucleotide sequence: TGTGCCAGCAGCTTAGCGCTGCGGGGAGACCAGCCCCAGCATTTT. Looking up the rest from reference TRBV7-8 and TRBJ1-5 gives the full variable domain: GAGVSQSPRYKVAKRGQDVALRCDPISGHVSLFWYQQALGQGPEFLTYFQNEAQLDKSGLPSDRFFAERPEGSVSTLKIQRTQQEDSAVYLCASSLALRGDQPQHFGDGTRLSIL.

The gene calls are TRBV6-1 and TRBJ2-5; D is undetermined. Trimming removed 2 bases from V and 5 bases from J, with 9 bases in between. The CDR3 is 13 residues long. Germline lookup yields CDR1 MNHNS and CDR2 SASEGT. In DNA, the CDR3 is TGTGCCAGCAGTGAAAATTTTGGCGAGACCCAGTACTTC. Encoded protein: CASSENFGETQYF.

This clone was recorded only once. The chain couples TRBV7-9 to TRBJ2-2; D may be TRBD2 (6 bases). Trimming removed 6 bases at V and 7 bases at J, with 12 bases between. Per the germline V gene, CDR1 is SEHNR and CDR2 is FQNEAQ (reference sequence). CDR3 length: 13 residues. CDR3 bases: TGTGCCAGCAGTCCAATGGGAGGCGGGGAGCTGTTTTTT. Its translation: CASSPMGGGELFF.

This clone showed up just once. The chain joins TRBV7-9 to TRBJ2-7, with 7 nucleotides matching TRBD1. The V segment lost 2 bases and the J segment 6 bases; nucleotides outside the gene matches: 4. The CDR3 length is 13 residues. Germline V lookup: CDR1 SEHNR, CDR2 FQNEAQ (reference sequence). The CDR3 DNA follows: TGTGCCAGCAGCTTACAGGCAGGGGGCGAGCAGTACTTC. Protein: CASSLQAGGEQYF.